This TCR beta chain was captured by sequencing in a study of blood T cell repertoires in COVID-19. Profiled with immunoSEQ multiplex PCR; TCRdb holds only in-frame clones, not every one. The sample has 200,000 to 300,000 clones, about nine tenths seen once; the top ten hold 1.5%. CDR1 SGHNT and CDR2 YYREEE come from the germline V gene (reference sequence). The CDR3 is made up of 16 amino acids. The trim removed 4 bases at V and 4 bases at J, leaving 10 bases unmatched. The source is a woman between 35 and 50 years old who had recovered from COVID-19. Sequences were obtained from peripheral blood. The J gene is TRBJ2-1, the V gene TRBV5-4, with 8 bases aligning to TRBD2. CDR3 in DNA: TGTGCCAGCAGCCCCGAACGGAGCGGGAGTTACAATGAGCAGTTCTTC. It is translated as CASSPERSGSYNEQFF. Full variable domain (outside the CDR3, taken from reference TRBV5-4 and TRBJ2-1): ETGVTQSPTHLIKTRGQQVTLRCSSQSGHNTVSWYQQALGQGPQFIFQYYREEENGRGNFPPRFSGLQFPNYSSELNVNALELDDSALYLCASSPERSGSYNEQFFGPGTRLTVL.